The T cell receptor (beta chain) under discussion was sequenced for a study of cytomegalovirus exposure and HLA in healthy donors. Of note for this clone: Its specificity is not known.

CDR1 and CDR2 (germline): MGHRA, YSYEKL. The V segment lost 1 base and the J segment 1 base; nucleotides outside the gene matches: 6. CDR3 size: 16 residues. The primer mix had 60 Vbeta and 13 Jbeta primers. Clones were read by immunoSEQ multiplex PCR, and TCRdb kept only the in-frame ones, dropping some. Its clone listing holds roughly 34,000 clones. Study findings and constraints: Within an earlier analysis, most TCR beta V segments proved productive either about 90% or about 30% of the time. A few of the chains that were CMV-associated were confirmed in vitro to be specific for CMV antigens. Accounts indicate the classifier identified cytomegalovirus status with strong specificity and sensitivity. It was taken for granted in presence/absence analyses that sequencing depth across donors was roughly uniform.

The chain couples TRBV4-1 to TRBJ1-1; TRBD1 matches at 7 bases. The receptor was isolated from a man in his forties in good health and CMV-seronegative. Input material: PBMCs. As DNA, the CDR3 is TGCGCCAGCAGCCAAGCGACAGGGTATGAGAACACTGAAGCTTTCTTT. Amino acids: CASSQATGYENTEAFF.